One and the same sample provided the 10 T cell receptor beta chains below, sequenced in a study of T cell responses to AZD1222 COVID-19 vaccine. Method: immunoSEQ multiplex PCR; TCRdb's copy keeps in-frame clones and lacks some. This sample has about 94,000 clones; around 90% occur once, and the top ten carry roughly 9%. The sample was peripheral blood, taken on day 0 of AZD1222 vaccination. These receptors were taken from an adult in good health.

J is TRBJ1-5 and V is TRBV5-6; 7 bases are shared with TRBD1. The germline V gene encodes CDR1 SGHDT and CDR2 YYEEEE. This CDR3 contains 15 residues. With V trimmed by 0 bases and J by 3 bases, 3 bases remained unmatched. For the CDR3, the DNA is TGTGCCAGCAGCTTGGATAGGGGGCTCAATCAGCCCCAGCATTTT. It translates to CASSLDRGLNQPQHF.

The V and J genes are TRBV19 and TRBJ1-2; the D gene is possibly TRBD1 (5 bases). The CDR3 extends over 15 amino acids. Germline-derived CDR1 and CDR2 are LNHDA and SQIVND (reference sequence). The ends were cut back, 0 bases at V and 2 bases at J, with 10 bases in the middle. The CDR3 sequence: CASSIDRDGNYGYTF. The CDR3 bases are TGTGCCAGTAGTATAGATCGGGACGGCAACTATGGCTACACCTTC.

The chain has TRBV2 and TRBJ1-6; D gene uncertain. V was shortened by 5 bases and J by 7 bases, with 6 bases between the two germline ends. The CDR3 contains 12 residues. The germline V gene has CDR1 SNHLY and CDR2 FYNNEI. The CDR3 DNA sequence: TGTGCCAGCAGTAGCGGGAATTCACCCCTCCACTTT. This codes for CASSSGNSPLHF.

This chain joins TRBV19 and TRBJ1-4; 7 bases are shared with TRBD1. Germline assignment: CDR1 LNHDA and CDR2 SQIVND (reference sequence). V shed 6 bases, J shed 0 bases, and the junction held 7 bases outside the gene matches. This CDR3 has 16 residues. The CDR3 protein is CASRDLRGATNEKLFF. The DNA of the CDR3 is TGTGCCAGTAGAGACCTCAGGGGGGCAACTAATGAAAAACTGTTTTTT.

The chain is built from TRBV19 and TRBJ1-1, with D tentatively TRBD1 (5 bases). CDR1 is LNHDA and CDR2 is SQIVND in the germline V gene (reference sequence). The CDR3 totals 13 residues. The ends were cut back, 4 bases at V and 5 bases at J, with 11 bases in the middle. The CDR3 region is CASSTGRETEAFF. The CDR3 DNA sequence: TGTGCCAGTAGTACGGGCAGGGAGACTGAAGCTTTCTTT.

The chain carries TRBV6-2 or TRBV6-3 and TRBJ2-5, with TRBD1 matching 7 bases. Germline-derived CDR1 and CDR2 are MNHEY and SVGEGT. This CDR3 has 16 residues. J was trimmed by 2 bases and V by 0 bases; bases with no gene match: 6. For the CDR3, the DNA is TGTGCCAGCAGTTACTCGTATGACAGGGAACAAGAGACCCAGTACTTC. It translates to CASSYSYDREQETQYF.

This clone was observed once. The chain couples TRBV9 to TRBJ1-5; no firm D call. The CDR3 spans 15 residues. V lost 2 bases to trimming and J lost 3 bases, with 12 bases between them. Looked up from germline, CDR1 is SGDLS and CDR2 is YYNGEE. CDR3 in amino acids: CASSVSADYNQPQHF. The CDR3 region has the DNA TGTGCCAGCAGCGTCAGTGCCGACTACAATCAGCCCCAGCATTTT.

CDR3 in DNA: TGTGCCTGGACTAAGGACAGGAACACTGAAGCTTTCTTT. Its translation is CAWTKDRNTEAFF. The chain couples TRBV30 to TRBJ1-1, with D perhaps TRBD1 (6 bases). The ends were cut back, 4 bases at V and 1 base at J, with 10 bases in the middle. The length of the CDR3 is 13 residues. Germline CDR1 reads GTSNPN; CDR2 reads SVGIG (reference sequence).

The CDR3 here is CAWNRGGSYGYTF. The CDR3 DNA reads TGTGCCTGGAACAGGGGCGGGTCTTATGGCTACACCTTC. The chain is built from TRBV30 and TRBJ1-2; TRBD1 matches at 7 bases. V was clipped by 4 bases and J by 5 bases; unmatched bases: 7. Germline-derived CDR1 and CDR2 are GTSNPN and SVGIG (reference sequence). CDR3 length equals 13 residues.

The chain links TRBV5-5 to TRBJ1-6; D is perhaps TRBD1 (5 bases). This CDR3 is built from 18 residues. Germline V lookup: CDR1 SGHKS, CDR2 YYEKEE (reference sequence). V was pared by 0 bases and J by 0 bases, with 13 bases between. Here the CDR3 DNA reads TGTGCCAGCAGCTTGGGGCCAGGGCGAAGCTCCTATAATTCACCCCTCCACTTT. Translated, it gives CASSLGPGRSSYNSPLHF.